This record covers a single TCR beta chain. Its matching antigen is unknown. A second PCR, run for about 7 to 12 cycles, used a sample-barcoded 5' primer plus a J-beta primer mix. TCRdb used MiXCR to reprocess the 5' RACE reads, holding one entry per CDR3 protein. The sample consists of roughly 1.7 million distinct CDR3 sequences, approximately 32% of them appearing once. CDR3 length equals 17 residues. V was trimmed by 0 bases and J by 2 bases, leaving 14 bases between them. In germline, CDR1 is LGHNA, CDR2 YNFKEQ. Total RNA extraction produced at least 6 micrograms (per sample) for the study. The data derive from a study of blood T cells in healthy people across ages. Study-wide results and limits: TCR beta diversity per million T cells fell roughly linearly with age. There was no known CMV status for donors, so expanded clonotype changes were possibly confounded.

Specimen: blood. The chain has TRBV4-2 and TRBJ1-5; D is undetermined. This TCR was sampled from a woman aged 25-40 years in good health. The CDR3 region is CASSQDLGVGGNQPQHF. In nucleotides, the CDR3 is TGTGCCAGCAGCCAAGATCTCGGGGTTGGAGGCAATCAGCCCCAGCATTTT.